This TCR beta chain originates from a study of cytomegalovirus exposure and HLA in healthy donors. This CDR3 comprises 17 residues. CDR1 and CDR2 from the germline V gene are SGHVS and FQNEAQ. V lost 4 bases and J lost 5, with 23 bases in between. This clone was found a few times. The antigen remains unidentified. The PCR was carried out with 60 Vbeta primers and 13 Jbeta primers. Per the study methods: Roughly 11 million shared chains were among the 80 million or so unique TCR beta chains that a later analysis counted. TCRdb's copy holds only in-frame clones and misses some; the assay was immunoSEQ multiplex PCR. V and J calls plus clone size are reproduced from that table; the DNA served to infer D and trimming. The sample lists roughly 69,000 clones, about three quarters occurring once. Study observations and caveats: A classifier reportedly called cytomegalovirus status with high sensitivity and specificity. In all likelihood, a cluster of highly shared sequence variants was a sequencing artifact.

The V and J genes are TRBV7-8 and TRBJ2-5, with TRBD2 as a possible D gene (7 bases). Sequencing used PBMCs. The source is a man aged 18 to 29 in good health and CMV-seronegative. The CDR3 here is CASSSPGRGGGRETQYF. The CDR3 DNA is TGTGCCAGCAGCTCCCCAGGCAGGGGCGGGGGCAGGGAGACCCAGTACTTC.